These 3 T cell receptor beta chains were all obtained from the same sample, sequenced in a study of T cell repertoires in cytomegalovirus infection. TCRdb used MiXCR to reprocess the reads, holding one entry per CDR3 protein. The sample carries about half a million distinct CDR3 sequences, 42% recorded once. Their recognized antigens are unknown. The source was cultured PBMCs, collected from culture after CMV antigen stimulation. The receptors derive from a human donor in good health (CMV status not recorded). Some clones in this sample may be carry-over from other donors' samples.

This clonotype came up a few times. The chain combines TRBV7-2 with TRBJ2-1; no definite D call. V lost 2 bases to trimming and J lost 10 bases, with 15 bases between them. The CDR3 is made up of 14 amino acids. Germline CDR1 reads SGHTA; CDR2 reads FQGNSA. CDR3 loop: CASSLNAGVGEQFF. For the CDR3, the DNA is TGTGCCAGCAGCTTAAACGCTGGTGTGGGGGAGCAGTTCTTC.

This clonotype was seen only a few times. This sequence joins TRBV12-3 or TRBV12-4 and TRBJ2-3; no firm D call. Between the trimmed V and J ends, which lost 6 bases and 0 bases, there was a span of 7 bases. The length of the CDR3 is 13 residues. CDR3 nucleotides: TGTGCCAGCAGGGCGGACAGCACAGATACGCAGTATTTT. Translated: CASRADSTDTQYF.

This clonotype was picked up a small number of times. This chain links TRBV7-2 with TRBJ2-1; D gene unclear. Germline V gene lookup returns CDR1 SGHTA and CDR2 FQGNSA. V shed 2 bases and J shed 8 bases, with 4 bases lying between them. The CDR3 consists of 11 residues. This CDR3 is CASSLMDEQFF. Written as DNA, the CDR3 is TGTGCCAGCAGCTTAATGGATGAGCAGTTCTTC.